This entry lists 24 T cell receptor beta chains sequenced from one sample in a study of vaccination and CD4 T cells after COVID-19. The Oncomine TCR Beta short-read assay sequenced DNA from cultured CD4+ T cells. One entry per CDR3 protein, called by TCRdb with MiXCR from the PCR reads. Of around 6,000 distinct CDR3 sequences in the sample, under 60% were seen once. No antigen has been identified for these receptors. Treatment in this sample: roughly 11-day PBMC culture with coronavirus spike peptide pools or control peptides (ViraFEST assay). It was before the COVID-19 pandemic (2011-2018) that the unexposed donor's CD4+ T cells were collected. Sequencing was performed on CD4+ T cells from blood, cultured in vitro. The origin of the receptors is a human donor in good health.

This clonotype was counted between two and nine times. The chain joins TRBV10-1 to TRBJ1-1; D not certain. The V end lost 3 bases, the J end lost 1 base, and 6 bases lay between the germline ends. This CDR3 is built from 13 residues. Germline V gives CDR1 WNHNN, CDR2 SYGVQD (reference sequence). CDR3 loop: CASSDSGNTEAFF. The CDR3 DNA is TGCGCCAGCAGTGATTCGGGGAACACTGAAGCTTTCTTT.

CDR3 loop: CSARVSGLSNQPQHF. CDR3 DNA: TGCAGTGCTAGAGTTTCAGGGCTTAGCAATCAGCCCCAGCATTTT. This chain links TRBV20-1 with TRBJ1-5; D might be TRBD1 (5 bases). The CDR3 sequence is 15 residues long. V lost 1 base and J lost 0, with 10 bases in between. Germline CDR1 DFQATT, CDR2 SNEGSKA (reference sequence).

This chain connects TRBV28 to TRBJ2-7, with a possible D match to TRBD2 (6 bases). This CDR3 has 14 residues. Looked up from germline, CDR1 is MDHEN and CDR2 is SYDVKM. The V and J ends lost 5 bases and 3 bases respectively, with 14 bases between them. Here the CDR3 reads CASSRGGSGYEQYF. The CDR3 DNA reads TGTGCCAGCAGTCGAGGAGGGTCAGGCTACGAGCAGTACTTC.

The chain has TRBV7-2 and TRBJ2-7, with TRBD2 matching 7 bases. The CDR3 loop spans 12 amino acids. From germline, CDR1 is SGHTA and CDR2 FQGNSA. J was trimmed by 5 bases and V by 7 bases; bases with no gene match: 5. The CDR3 reads CASTGRGNEQYF. In DNA form, the CDR3 reads TGTGCCAGCACGGGGCGGGGGAACGAGCAGTACTTC.

The chain uses TRBV27 and TRBJ1-1; D gene unclear. This CDR3 region has 13 residues. In germline, CDR1 is MNHEY, CDR2 SMNVEV (reference sequence). V shed 3 bases and J shed 0 bases, with 5 bases lying between them. The CDR3 sequence: CASSFKLNTEAFF. CDR3 DNA: TGTGCCAGCAGTTTCAAGCTGAACACTGAAGCTTTCTTT.

The CDR3 sequence: CASSFGTEDTEAFF. Here the CDR3 DNA reads TGTGCCAGCAGCTTCGGGACAGAAGACACTGAAGCTTTCTTT. The chain combines TRBV5-4 with TRBJ1-1, with 7 nucleotides matching TRBD1. Germline trimming cut 2 bases from V and 3 bases from J; bases unmatched to any gene: 4. This CDR3 has 14 amino acids. CDR1 is SGHNT and CDR2 is YYREEE in the germline V gene (reference sequence).

The V call is TRBV19, the J call TRBJ1-5, with D unresolved. CDR1 and CDR2 (germline): LNHDA, SQIVND (reference sequence). The CDR3 has 14 residues. Trimming removed 3 bases from V and 6 bases from J, with 12 bases in between. CDR3 sequence: CASSMVAGLQPQHF. The CDR3 nucleotides read TGTGCCAGTAGTATGGTAGCTGGACTTCAGCCCCAGCATTTT.

V is TRBV6-1 and J is TRBJ1-1; possible D gene TRBD1, 5 bases. This CDR3 has 14 residues. V was clipped by 4 bases and J by 0 bases, with 9 bases between them. Per the germline V gene, CDR1 is MNHNS and CDR2 is SASEGT. CDR3: CASSATGVNTEAFF. In DNA, the CDR3 is TGTGCCAGCAGTGCCACAGGAGTGAACACTGAAGCTTTCTTT.

This clonotype was seen more than once but under ten times. The V and J genes are TRBV20-1 and TRBJ2-2; D uncertain. There are 11 residues in the CDR3. Trimming took off 3 bases at V and 6 bases at J, with 5 bases between the two ends. From germline, CDR1 is DFQATT and CDR2 SNEGSKA (reference sequence). DNA for the CDR3: TGCAGTGCTAGGATGGCCGGGGAGCTGTTTTTT. Protein: CSARMAGELFF.

This clonotype was seen a handful of times. This chain connects TRBV20-1 to TRBJ1-2, with 8 bases fitting TRBD1. The V gene end was trimmed by 5 bases and the J gene end by 2 bases; junction bases not matched to a gene: 10. The CDR3 loop spans 15 amino acids. Germline V gives CDR1 DFQATT, CDR2 SNEGSKA (reference sequence). This CDR3 is CSAPGQGPVNYGYTF. The CDR3 DNA follows: TGCAGTGCTCCCGGACAGGGCCCTGTCAACTATGGCTACACCTTC.

V is TRBV4-2 and J is TRBJ2-3; D is undetermined. The CDR3 has 17 amino acids. Germline CDR1 is LGHNA and CDR2 is YNFKEQ. Deletions cut 6 bases from V and 0 bases from J, with 19 bases between. The CDR3 loop reads CASRTPMATTSTDTQYF. The CDR3 DNA follows: TGTGCCAGCAGAACCCCAATGGCGACCACTAGCACAGATACGCAGTATTTT.

The chain uses TRBV27 and TRBJ1-2; 8 positions agree with TRBD1. Germline-derived CDR1 and CDR2 are MNHEY and SMNVEV (reference sequence). V lost 5 bases, J lost 8 bases, and 7 bases stayed unmatched. This CDR3 contains 13 residues. The CDR3: CASSTTGGLGYTF. In DNA, the CDR3 is TGTGCCAGCAGTACCACAGGGGGTCTAGGCTACACCTTC.

A few counts support this clonotype. The gene calls are TRBV7-9 and TRBJ2-4; 8 bases fit TRBD1. From germline, CDR1 is SEHNR and CDR2 FQNEAQ (reference sequence). Trimming cost V 5 bases and J 4 bases; bases outside gene matches: 4. The CDR3 runs to 14 residues. The CDR3 region is CASSPGGSKNIQYF. In nucleotides, the CDR3 is TGTGCCAGCAGCCCAGGGGGCTCTAAAAACATTCAGTACTTC.

The CDR3 coding sequence is TGTGCCAGCAGCTCCGGTCGGGAGCAGTACTTC. The encoded protein is CASSSGREQYF. The rearrangement joins TRBV7-2 to TRBJ2-7; no definite D call. The CDR3 is 11 residues long. Deletions cut 4 bases from V and 7 bases from J, with 8 bases between. The germline CDR1 and CDR2 sequences are SGHTA and FQGNSA.

This clonotype has just a few counts. This chain joins TRBV6-1 and TRBJ1-2, with 8 positions matching TRBD1. The V gene end was trimmed by 7 bases and the J gene end by 4 bases; junction bases not matched to a gene: 5. Germline values: CDR1 MNHNS, CDR2 SASEGT. The CDR3 runs to 13 residues. The CDR3, as DNA: TGTGCCAGCACTCCGGACAGGGTCTATGGCTACACCTTC. Translation gives CASTPDRVYGYTF.

This clonotype occurred a few times. V gene TRBV10-3 combines with J gene TRBJ1-3, with D possibly being TRBD1 (5 bases). CDR3 length: 14 residues. Between the trimmed V and J ends, which lost 6 bases and 4 bases, there was a span of 13 bases. Looked up from germline, CDR1 is ENHRY and CDR2 is SYGVKD. CDR3: CAIRERGPGNTIYF. DNA for the CDR3: TGTGCCATCAGAGAGCGGGGCCCGGGAAACACCATATATTTT.

The CDR3 region is CASSLGGQGMNTEAFF. The CDR3 nucleotides read TGTGCCAGCAGCTTGGGGGGACAGGGGATGAACACTGAAGCTTTCTTT. The V and J genes are TRBV5-4 and TRBJ1-1; 10 positions agree with TRBD1. V lost 0 bases to trimming and J lost 0 bases; unmatched junction nucleotides: 2. The CDR3 runs to 16 residues. Looked up from germline, CDR1 is SGHNT and CDR2 is YYREEE (reference sequence).

The rearrangement joins TRBV6-1 to TRBJ2-7; TRBD2 aligns across 11 bases. This CDR3 contains 14 residues. From germline, CDR1 is MNHNS and CDR2 SASEGT. The junction had 6 bases not matched to a gene; V was cut back by 7 bases and J by 4 bases. The chain's CDR3 is CASIKLAGAYEQYF. The CDR3 DNA reads TGTGCCAGCATTAAACTAGCGGGAGCGTACGAGCAGTACTTC.

The chain couples TRBV28 to TRBJ1-5; 7 nucleotides align to TRBD1. The germline gives CDR1 MDHEN, CDR2 SYDVKM. The length of the CDR3 is 14 residues. After removal of 5 bases from V and 6 bases from J, the junction contained 7 bases not matched to a gene. CDR3 nucleotides: TGTGCCAGCAGTGATCAGGGGGTCGGTCAGCCCCAGCATTTT. Protein: CASSDQGVGQPQHF.

V usage is TRBV27 and J usage is TRBJ1-6; 10 bases map to TRBD1. The CDR3 covers 15 residues. The germline gives CDR1 MNHEY, CDR2 SMNVEV (reference sequence). J was trimmed by 10 bases and V by 4 bases; bases with no gene match: 7. CDR3 residues: CASSSSGTGVSPLHF. The CDR3 DNA follows: TGTGCCAGCAGTTCGTCCGGGACAGGGGTGTCACCCCTCCACTTT.

The chain has TRBV7-8 and TRBJ1-1, with 7 nucleotides matching TRBD1. The V segment lost 5 bases and the J segment 4 bases; nucleotides outside the gene matches: 7. This CDR3 contains 14 residues. The V gene's germline CDR1 is SGHVS and CDR2 FQNEAQ. CDR3 sequence: CASSTRQGPTEAFF. The CDR3 DNA follows: TGTGCCAGCAGCACAAGACAGGGCCCCACTGAAGCTTTCTTT.

The V and J genes are TRBV4-1 and TRBJ2-7; the D is unclear. Trimming shortened V by 0 bases and J by 3 bases, and 9 bases separated the two germline ends. The CDR3 is made up of 14 amino acids. The V gene's germline CDR1 is MGHRA and CDR2 YSYEKL. In DNA form, the CDR3 reads TGCGCCAGCAGCCAAGAGAGGTTCGGCTACGAGCAGTACTTC. This sequence encodes CASSQERFGYEQYF.

The V gene is TRBV5-6, the J gene TRBJ1-6; TRBD1 might be the D (6 bases). CDR3 length equals 15 residues. The germline V and J ends were trimmed by 4 bases and 10 bases, with 18 bases remaining between them. CDR1 SGHDT and CDR2 YYEEEE come from the germline V gene. The DNA of the CDR3 is TGTGCCAGCAGCCAAGGATCGGCTGGGGGCTCACCCCTCCACTTT. This encodes CASSQGSAGGSPLHF.

J is TRBJ2-7 and V is TRBV20-1; possible D gene TRBD2, 7 bases. Per germline, CDR1 DFQATT and CDR2 SNEGSKA (reference sequence). The CDR3 length is 16 residues. Trimming shortened V by 6 bases and J by 1 base, and 22 bases separated the two germline ends. In DNA, the CDR3 is TGCAGTGCCGATCAGGATCGGGGGGCCTTTTCCTACGAGCAGTACTTC. Protein: CSADQDRGAFSYEQYF.